This T cell receptor beta chain is drawn from a study of blood T cell repertoires in COVID-19 (dated by TCRdb to the early 2020s). Context from the whole study: Samples covering the acute and convalescent phases of COVID-19 were provided by collaborators in the United States, Italy and Spain. Nearly every sample came with metadata listing a de-identified subject ID, COVID-19 status, age in years and sex. Samples came from the ongoing ImmuneRACE study (first 160 participants) plus 1,254 subjects from 6 global collaborators. A freely available public database, intended as a resource for researchers studying the immune response to SARS-CoV-2, is where the repertoires were released. The prospective study material was composed of cDNA or gDNA derived from T cells, B-cell-depleted T cells, or PBMCs. HLA class I and class II types, where available, came from metadata supplied by the sample provider rather than from assay-based typing. The dataset comprised deeply sampled blood TCRbeta repertoires from subjects exposed to, actively infected with, or recovered from COVID-19.

TCRbeta CDR3 regions were amplified from genomic DNA by means of the immunoSEQ Assay, a bias-controlled multiplex PCR. Processing in the source paper ran as follows. The number of nucleated cells in each sample was estimated from the amplification of reference gene primers within the assay. To quantify the absolute abundance of each unique TCRbeta CDR3 rearrangement, sequence reads were collapsed and filtered. For each sample, productive Simpson clonality was calculated as the square root of Simpson's diversity index across productive rearrangements. This immuneACCESS table, as held by TCRdb, lists in-frame sequences with V and J called but not all clones. Of the missing ones, under half trace to an unresolved V gene in checked studies; the others have no known cause. That table supplies the V and J calls and clone size; D and trimming were determined from the DNA. A total of under 65,000 clones appear in this sample, 82% of them only once. Roughly a fifth of the sample belongs to the ten largest clones.

This clone was observed a single time. It lacks a known antigen. No base quality values were provided; no much bigger clone lies one nucleotide off. Summary of the overall study and its limitations: The quantity of clinical and demographic metadata differed by source and by participant and was supplied without curation.

Whole blood was collected in K2EDTA tubes by collaborating institutions according to the institutions' own protocols. For TCRbeta analysis, collaborators shipped samples as frozen whole blood, isolated PBMCs, or DNA extracted from either of those sample types. The germline V gene yields KGHDR for CDR1 and SFDVKD for CDR2. From its cysteine to its phenylalanine, the CDR3 spans 14 amino acids. Only the CDR3 portion is preserved as DNA: 42 bases, with reading frame beginning at the first base. V is shortened by 9 bases, J by 1 base, and the region joining them spans 13 bases. The sequencing sample was made of peripheral blood. Recombination joined TRBV24-1 with TRBJ2-3; TRBD2 is possibly the D segment (7 matching bases). This receptor was identified in a woman aged 55-69 years with acute or convalescent COVID-19. CDR3 sequence: CATRGGGRTDTQYF. The bases read TGTGCCACCCGGGGCGGGGGCCGCACAGATACGCAGTATTTT.